The table lists the clone carrying this T cell receptor beta chain with a few counts. The data were obtained in a study of T cells after yellow fever vaccination. The CDR3 runs 13 residues. V lost 5 bases and J lost 3; bases outside the gene matches: 4. Germline V lookup: CDR1 DFQATT, CDR2 SNEGSKA (reference sequence). Via MiXCR, TCRdb re-called the 5' RACE reads, giving one row per CDR3 protein. The table includes 200,000 to 250,000 distinct CDR3 sequences, less than 9% detected once. V gene TRBV20-1 combines with J gene TRBJ2-7, with TRBD2 matching over 10 bases. The sample here was CD4+ T cells sorted from PBMCs, taken 15 days after the yellow fever booster vaccination. The source is a man aged 30 to 45 who received the YFV17D yellow fever vaccine. The CDR3 sequence is CSAHRTSGYEQYF. The CDR3 nucleotides are TGCAGTGCTCACCGGACTAGCGGCTACGAGCAGTACTTC.